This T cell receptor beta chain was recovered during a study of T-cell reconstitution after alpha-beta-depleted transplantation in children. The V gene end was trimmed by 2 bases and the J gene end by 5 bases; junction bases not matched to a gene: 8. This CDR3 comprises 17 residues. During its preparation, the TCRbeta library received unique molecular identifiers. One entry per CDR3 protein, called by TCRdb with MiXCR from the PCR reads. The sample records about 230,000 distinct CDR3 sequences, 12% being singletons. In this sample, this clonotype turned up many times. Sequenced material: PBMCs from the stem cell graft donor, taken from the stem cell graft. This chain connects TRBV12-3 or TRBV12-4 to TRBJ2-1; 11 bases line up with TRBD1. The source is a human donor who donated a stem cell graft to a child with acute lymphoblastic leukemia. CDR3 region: CASSLRGTGGMHNEQFF. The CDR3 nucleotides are TGTGCCAGCAGTTTACGTGGGACAGGGGGTATGCACAATGAGCAGTTCTTC.